These T cell receptor beta chains were read from a single sample in a study of blood T cell repertoires in COVID-19. The protocol was immunoSEQ multiplex PCR, while the TCRdb copy is restricted to in-frame clones and leaves out a portion. The table includes fewer than 80,000 clones, approximately 80% detected once. The sample was peripheral blood. These receptor sequences come from a man over 45 with COVID-19, enrolled during active disease. The CDR3 runs from the conserved cysteine through the conserved F or W. A D gene is named only where the DNA matches it firmly. Rows may omit the clone size; those that give it use once, few, many or a size class.

abundance: .; d_gene: TRBD1; v_gene: TRBV2; j_gene: TRBJ1-4; CDR3nt: TGTGCCAGCAGCACAAACAGGGGGGGAGATGAAAAACTGTTTTTT; CDR3aa: CASSTNRGGDEKLFF
abundance: .; d_gene: .; v_gene: TRBV6-5; j_gene: TRBJ2-1; CDR3nt: TGTGCCAGCTCCCCTCGCCTTAGCTCCTACAATGAGCAGTTCTTC; CDR3aa: CASSPRLSSYNEQFF
abundance: .; d_gene: TRBD2; v_gene: TRBV4-2; j_gene: TRBJ2-7; CDR3nt: TGTGCCAGCAGCCAAGGTAGCGGGGGCCTCTCCTACGAGCAGTACTTC; CDR3aa: CASSQGSGGLSYEQYF
abundance: .; d_gene: TRBD1; v_gene: TRBV5-1; j_gene: TRBJ1-4; CDR3nt: TGCGCCAGCAGCTTGCTGACAGGGTGGAGTGAAAAACTGTTTTTT; CDR3aa: CASSLLTGWSEKLFF
abundance: .; d_gene: .; v_gene: TRBV4-2; j_gene: TRBJ2-2; CDR3nt: TGTGCCAGCAGCCAAGCCCAGAGGCCGAACACCGGGGAGCTGTTTTTT; CDR3aa: CASSQAQRPNTGELFF
abundance: .; d_gene: TRBD1; v_gene: TRBV12-3/TRBV12-4; j_gene: TRBJ1-1; CDR3nt: TGTGCCAGCAGTCGCGACAGGGTGGCTGAAGCTTTCTTT; CDR3aa: CASSRDRVAEAFF
abundance: .; d_gene: .; v_gene: TRBV25-1; j_gene: TRBJ2-1; CDR3nt: TGTGCCAGCAGTGCGACGGACAGCTCCTACAATGAGCAGTTCTTC; CDR3aa: CASSATDSSYNEQFF
abundance: .; d_gene: TRBD1; v_gene: TRBV6-5; j_gene: TRBJ1-6; CDR3nt: TGTGCCAGCAGTTCTGACAGGGTCCCCCATTCACCCCTCCACTTT; CDR3aa: CASSSDRVPHSPLHF
abundance: .; d_gene: TRBD2; v_gene: TRBV5-1; j_gene: TRBJ2-3; CDR3nt: TGCGCCAGCAGCCTCCCCGGGGGGGGCGGCACAGATACGCAGTATTTT; CDR3aa: CASSLPGGGGTDTQYF
abundance: .; d_gene: TRBD2; v_gene: TRBV4-1; j_gene: TRBJ2-7; CDR3nt: TGCGCCAGCAGCCAAGCCGACCCCAGCGGGGGGTACGAGCAGTACTTC; CDR3aa: CASSQADPSGGYEQYF
abundance: .; d_gene: .; v_gene: TRBV12-5; j_gene: TRBJ2-7; CDR3nt: TGTGCTAGTGGTTTGTTTGGAGGTGGCGAGCAGTACTTC; CDR3aa: CASGLFGGGEQYF
abundance: .; d_gene: .; v_gene: TRBV6-5; j_gene: TRBJ1-5; CDR3nt: TGTGCCAGTCTTGCGGCGGGCGCGATCAATCAGCCCCAGCATTTT; CDR3aa: CASLAAGAINQPQHF
abundance: .; d_gene: .; v_gene: TRBV11-2; j_gene: TRBJ1-1; CDR3nt: TGTGCCAGCAGCTTGCCAGGGAACACTGAAGCTTTCTTT; CDR3aa: CASSLPGNTEAFF
abundance: .; d_gene: .; v_gene: TRBV7-2; j_gene: TRBJ2-5; CDR3nt: TGTGCCAGCAGCTTAGGGCAGTCACAAGAGACCCAGTACTTC; CDR3aa: CASSLGQSQETQYF
abundance: .; d_gene: TRBD1; v_gene: TRBV15; j_gene: TRBJ2-4; CDR3nt: TGTGCCACCAGCAGACAAGGGACAGGGGGTGCCAAAAACATTCAGTACTTC; CDR3aa: CATSRQGTGGAKNIQYF
abundance: .; d_gene: .; v_gene: TRBV6-5; j_gene: TRBJ2-7; CDR3nt: TGTGCCAGCAGTTACTCGAAGGTTCTCGGGTACGAGCAGTACTTC; CDR3aa: CASSYSKVLGYEQYF
abundance: .; d_gene: .; v_gene: TRBV5-4; j_gene: TRBJ2-1; CDR3nt: TGTGCCAGCAGTCCGAAGGGCGAGCGGCGCTCCTACAATGAGCAGTTCTTC; CDR3aa: CASSPKGERRSYNEQFF
abundance: few; d_gene: .; v_gene: TRBV7-3; j_gene: TRBJ1-5; CDR3nt: TGTGCCAGCAGCTTAAGTCAGGGACAGCCCCAGCATTTT; CDR3aa: CASSLSQGQPQHF
abundance: .; d_gene: .; v_gene: TRBV5-5; j_gene: TRBJ2-7; CDR3nt: TGTGCCAGCAGCTTGGACCGCGGGGCCCCAGGAGGGTACTTC; CDR3aa: CASSLDRGAPGGYF
abundance: medium-sized; d_gene: .; v_gene: TRBV4-3; j_gene: TRBJ2-2; CDR3nt: TGCGCCAGCAGCTATAGTAACACCGGGGAGCTGTTTTTT; CDR3aa: CASSYSNTGELFF
abundance: .; d_gene: TRBD1; v_gene: TRBV19; j_gene: TRBJ2-7; CDR3nt: TGTGCCAGTAGTCTGAGAGGGACAGGGGGCTTAGTCGCCGAGCAGTACTTC; CDR3aa: CASSLRGTGGLVAEQYF
abundance: .; d_gene: .; v_gene: TRBV4-2; j_gene: TRBJ2-3; CDR3nt: TGTGCCAGCAGCCAAGATGGAGCGGGTGTCACAGATACGCAGTATTTT; CDR3aa: CASSQDGAGVTDTQYF
abundance: .; d_gene: TRBD1; v_gene: TRBV10-3; j_gene: TRBJ2-7; CDR3nt: TGTGCCATCAGTGACCCGACAGGGAATGGTTACGAGCAGTACTTC; CDR3aa: CAISDPTGNGYEQYF
abundance: few; d_gene: .; v_gene: TRBV30; j_gene: TRBJ1-5; CDR3nt: TGTGCCTGGAGTGGTCAGGGAATGAGTCAGCCCCAGCATTTT; CDR3aa: CAWSGQGMSQPQHF
abundance: few; d_gene: .; v_gene: TRBV12-3/TRBV12-4; j_gene: TRBJ2-5; CDR3nt: TGTGCCAGCAGACAGGGCATCTGGGAGACCCAGTACTTC; CDR3aa: CASRQGIWETQYF
abundance: .; d_gene: TRBD2; v_gene: TRBV6-4; j_gene: TRBJ2-7; CDR3nt: TGTGCCAGCAGTGCTAATAGCGGGGCGGTCTACGAGCAGTACTTC; CDR3aa: CASSANSGAVYEQYF
abundance: .; d_gene: TRBD2; v_gene: TRBV7-3; j_gene: TRBJ2-7; CDR3nt: TGTGCCAGCAGCAATTCTAGCGGGGTTTACGAGCAGTACTTC; CDR3aa: CASSNSSGVYEQYF
abundance: .; d_gene: TRBD1; v_gene: TRBV5-6; j_gene: TRBJ1-1; CDR3nt: TGTGCCAGCAGCTTGTTGACAGGGGTTTTGAACACTGAAGCTTTCTTT; CDR3aa: CASSLLTGVLNTEAFF
abundance: .; d_gene: .; v_gene: TRBV13; j_gene: TRBJ2-7; CDR3nt: TGTGCCAGCGGCAGGGCAAGCTACGAGCAGTACTTC; CDR3aa: CASGRASYEQYF
abundance: .; d_gene: .; v_gene: TRBV2; j_gene: TRBJ1-1; CDR3nt: TGTGCCAGCCGATACCGAGGGAACACTGAAGCTTTCTTT; CDR3aa: CASRYRGNTEAFF
abundance: .; d_gene: .; v_gene: TRBV5-1; j_gene: TRBJ1-3; CDR3nt: TGCGCCAGCAGCCGGGGATTCGGGCGCGGAAACACCATATATTTT; CDR3aa: CASSRGFGRGNTIYF
abundance: .; d_gene: TRBD1; v_gene: TRBV5-1; j_gene: TRBJ2-7; CDR3nt: TGCGCCAGCAGCTTGGCGACAGGGTTCACCTACGAGCAGTACTTC; CDR3aa: CASSLATGFTYEQYF
abundance: .; d_gene: TRBD2; v_gene: TRBV6-5; j_gene: TRBJ2-5; CDR3nt: TGTGCCAGCAGTTATGGCGGGGGGGCTCAGGAGACCCAGTACTTC; CDR3aa: CASSYGGGAQETQYF
abundance: .; d_gene: .; v_gene: TRBV5-1; j_gene: TRBJ2-1; CDR3nt: TGCGCCAGCAGCCTGGGACACGGCTCCTACAATGAGCAGTTCTTC; CDR3aa: CASSLGHGSYNEQFF
abundance: .; d_gene: TRBD1; v_gene: TRBV19; j_gene: TRBJ1-5; CDR3nt: TGTGCCAGTTCGGGGACAGGAGGCAATCAGCCCCAGCATTTT; CDR3aa: CASSGTGGNQPQHF
abundance: once; d_gene: TRBD1; v_gene: TRBV28; j_gene: TRBJ1-1; CDR3nt: TGTGCCAGCAGTTTAGGTGGGACAGGAACGATGAACACTGAAGCTTTCTTT; CDR3aa: CASSLGGTGTMNTEAFF
abundance: .; d_gene: TRBD2; v_gene: TRBV3-1/TRBV3-2; j_gene: TRBJ2-3; CDR3nt: TGTGCCAGCAGCCAGGGACTAGCTGGAGATACGCAGTATTTT; CDR3aa: CASSQGLAGDTQYF
abundance: once; d_gene: TRBD1; v_gene: TRBV5-5; j_gene: TRBJ2-7; CDR3nt: TGTGCCAGCAGCCAACCGGGACAGGGGACATACGAGCAGTACTTC; CDR3aa: CASSQPGQGTYEQYF
abundance: .; d_gene: .; v_gene: TRBV18; j_gene: TRBJ2-2; CDR3nt: TGTGCCAGCTCACCAGACAGCACCGGGGAGCTGTTTTTT; CDR3aa: CASSPDSTGELFF
abundance: .; d_gene: .; v_gene: TRBV7-8; j_gene: TRBJ2-7; CDR3nt: TGTGCCAGCAGCTTAGTGGGGGCTTCTTACGAGCAGTACTTC; CDR3aa: CASSLVGASYEQYF
abundance: few; d_gene: .; v_gene: TRBV19; j_gene: TRBJ1-1; CDR3nt: TGTGCCAGTAGTAAGACCAGGGTGGGGAACACTGAAGCTTTCTTT; CDR3aa: CASSKTRVGNTEAFF
abundance: .; d_gene: TRBD1; v_gene: TRBV3-1/TRBV3-2; j_gene: TRBJ1-3; CDR3nt: TGTGCCAGCAGCGAAATGGGGCAGGGGGCCACCATATATTTT; CDR3aa: CASSEMGQGATIYF
abundance: .; d_gene: TRBD1; v_gene: TRBV4-1; j_gene: TRBJ2-7; CDR3nt: TGCGCCAGCAGCCTCCGGGACAGGGGGCCGTACGAGCAGTACTTC; CDR3aa: CASSLRDRGPYEQYF
abundance: .; d_gene: TRBD1; v_gene: TRBV3-1/TRBV3-2; j_gene: TRBJ1-4; CDR3nt: TGTGCCAGCAGCCAAGGAGGGGGCTACGTTGAAAAACTGTTTTTT; CDR3aa: CASSQGGGYVEKLFF
abundance: once; d_gene: TRBD2; v_gene: TRBV2; j_gene: TRBJ2-5; CDR3nt: TGTGCCAGCAAGATGGTCAGCGGGGGTGGGGAGACCCAGTACTTC; CDR3aa: CASKMVSGGGETQYF
abundance: few; d_gene: .; v_gene: TRBV7-9; j_gene: TRBJ1-1; CDR3nt: TGTGCCAGCAGGGGCCGACAAACGAAAGCTTTCTTT; CDR3aa: CASRGRQTKAFF
abundance: .; d_gene: .; v_gene: TRBV19; j_gene: TRBJ2-3; CDR3nt: TGTGCCAGTACCCAAGATCGGGCGTCGGGCGGGACAGATACGCAGTATTTT; CDR3aa: CASTQDRASGGTDTQYF